A selection of T cell receptor beta chains follows, all from one sample in a study of cytomegalovirus exposure and HLA in healthy donors. Repertoires were generated with immunoSEQ multiplex PCR, while TCRdb's copy carries only in-frame clones and drops some. The table includes some 120,000 clones, about 70% detected once. Sequenced sample: PBMCs. The receptor set was obtained from a woman between 25 and 40 years old in good health and CMV-seronegative. CDR3s include the opening cysteine and the closing phenylalanine or tryptophan. The order of the fields is V gene, J gene, CDR3 protein.

>TRBV30|TRBJ2-2
CAWSTGTRDTGELFF
>TRBV27|TRBJ2-7
CASSLYWYEQYF
>TRBV7-9|TRBJ1-1
CASSLGQGATEAFF
>TRBV7-9|TRBJ1-2
CASSLENYGYTF
>TRBV19|TRBJ2-1
CASGDSPFF
>TRBV14|TRBJ1-1
CASSQDGGVRAFF
>TRBV4-3|TRBJ2-3
CASSQASGVNTQYF
>TRBV29-1|TRBJ2-1
CSVEDSGLEQFF
>TRBV13|TRBJ1-1
CASSLAGSNTEAFF
>TRBV13|TRBJ1-2
CASTPDRNYGYTF
>TRBV5-1|TRBJ1-1
CASSLGFMENTEAFF
>TRBV5-1|TRBJ1-2
CASSPGRVQEGCGYTF
>TRBV2|TRBJ1-2
CASSGGTGVPYGYTF
>TRBV18|TRBJ1-1
CASSPQTPGQGDKTEAFF
>TRBV19|TRBJ1-1
CASSLTGPLSEAFF
>TRBV9|TRBJ1-5
CASSPGGSRPQHF
>TRBV7-9|TRBJ1-1
CASSETGDGTEAFF
>TRBV15|TRBJ2-1
CATSRVGGVSYNEQFF
>TRBV7-9|TRBJ1-1
CASSFSYTEAFF
>TRBV7-2|TRBJ2-7
CASSFDRAFSYEQYF
>TRBV14|TRBJ2-7
CASRPTGGDYEQYF
>TRBV7-3|TRBJ2-1
CASSLNVGLAGTDNEQFF
>TRBV11-2|TRBJ2-1
CASSRGGNEQFF
>TRBV5-1|TRBJ1-2
CASKDGGGRYGYTF
>TRBV6-1|TRBJ1-2
CASSDRGEPGYGYTF
>TRBV23-1|TRBJ2-7
CAQRTTRYF
>TRBV7-8|TRBJ1-4
CASSLPRGTGEKLFF
>TRBV6-1|TRBJ2-1
CASRESPGTGPYNEQFF
>TRBV6-5|TRBJ1-5
CASSYDGVQPQHF
>TRBV6-5|TRBJ1-1
CASSYQLGGRGAFF
>TRBV6-1|TRBJ2-1
CASSGPETSGSNEQFF
>TRBV9|TRBJ1-2
CASSSTQTAGYGYTF
>TRBV7-9|TRBJ2-1
CASSFPGGGEDNEQFF
>TRBV6-1|TRBJ1-2
CASSPNKDFFYGYTF
>TRBV5-1|TRBJ2-2
CASSPQTQTGELFF
>TRBV11-3|TRBJ1-1
CASSLVQGMNTEAFF
>TRBV5-8|TRBJ1-2
CASRLRDRGLGYTF
>TRBV6-4|TRBJ2-3
CASSDGQGATDTQYF
>TRBV4-2|TRBJ1-2
CASSQEALNGYTF
>TRBV29-1|TRBJ2-2
CSPNRGAIVANTGELFF
>TRBV29-1|TRBJ1-4
CSVDRGTGHIF